The subject of this entry is one TCR beta chain. This clone came up once. No antigen is known for it. No per-base quality is available; no much larger clone lies one base away. The CDR3 regions of human TCRbeta chains were subjected to immunosequencing. Regarding the original processing steps: Repertoire TCRs were matched against a reference library of SARS-CoV-2-specific TCRs generated with the MIRA antigen-specificity platform. Breadth was defined as the fraction of unique TCRs that were SARS-CoV-2-associated. Depth was defined as the fraction of total T cells that were SARS-CoV-2-associated. Each spike-specific TCR was assigned to its reactive spike region and to a CD4 or CD8 class using the MIRA data. Log10-transformed breadth and depth values were compared by one-way ANOVA with Sidak's multiple comparisons tests. Here the immuneACCESS table is served through TCRdb, limited to in-frame sequences with V and J called. Missing clones are a known gap in these copies; in checked studies unresolved V genes cover under half, and the rest lacks a known reason. That table furnishes V, J and clone size, whereas the DNA furnished D and trimming. Across this sample there are 98,000 or so clones, with around nine tenths seen only once. The top ten clones comprise 3% to 4% of the sample.

This sample is drawn from a study of T cell responses to AZD1222 COVID-19 vaccine (dated by TCRdb to about 2021). For context, the study as a whole: TCR sequencing covered 233 trial participants: 207 given two doses of AZD1222 and around 26 given two doses of MenACWY control vaccine. Trial participants were enrolled by age into subgroups of 18-55, 56-69 and 70-plus years, and about 150, 27 and 61 TCR-sequenced participants, respectively, were included in these subgroups. On the study overall, not on this receptor specifically: The whole spike protein was spanned by vaccine-associated CD4 TCRs, and dominant responses were seen in regions 160-218 and 743-854. Conclusions about previously exposed vaccinees are limited because only a handful of AZD1222 recipients were SARS-CoV-2 seropositive at baseline. Reportedly, close to half of the unique spike-specific TCRs recognized epitopes lying outside the regions that are mutated in the B.1.351 and B.1.1.7 variants. The 56-69-year group was small, and its depth increase did not reach significance, likely because of low power. Participants were mostly white British, with more females than males. The authors suggested clonal diversity may have been underestimated. Because no samples from the day 14 peak response were available, repertoires could be characterized only after the peak T cell response. After two AZD1222 doses, spike-specific TCR breadth and depth were significantly higher than at day 0 and than in MenACWY recipients.

Taken with the paper, the label for time point translates to: about 28 days (+/-7) after the second vaccine dose. What this sample's treatment or condition label stands for: meningococcal conjugate vaccine given as trial control. Vaccinee samples were obtained from the UK trials COV001 and COV002, which included a single-blind randomized controlled phase 2/3 trial of AZD1222 (ChAdOx1 nCoV-19) in healthy adults. Trial participant PBMC samples were collected at day 0 and day 28 after the second dose for TCRbeta chain sequencing. The specimen comprised peripheral blood, sampled 28 days after the second dose of the MenACWY control vaccine. This clonotype was obtained from an adult who received the MenACWY meningococcal vaccine as a control.

In nucleotide form, the sequence is TGTGCCAGCAGTTTATCCGGGACAGGAATTCAAGAGACCCAGTACTTC. This gives the protein CASSLSGTGIQETQYF. The V and J genes are TRBV28 and TRBJ2-5; the central 8 bases match TRBD1. CDR1 MDHEN and CDR2 SYDVKM are derived from the germline V gene. The CDR3 measures 16 amino acids from cysteine to phenylalanine. Just CDR3 DNA is preserved here, 48 bases in frame from base 1. After removal of 1 base from V and 2 bases from J, the junction retains 6 bases not matched to a gene.